These 18 T cell receptor beta chains share one sample of origin, sequenced in a study of blood T cell repertoires in COVID-19. Profiled with immunoSEQ multiplex PCR; TCRdb holds only in-frame clones, not every one. The table has approximately 330,000 clones, around 90% seen once; the top ten hold 9.9%. What was sequenced was peripheral blood. The receptors shown here come from a man between 25 and 39 years old with COVID-19, enrolled during active disease.

The chain is built from TRBV5-1 and TRBJ1-3; 11 positions agree with TRBD1. The CDR3 length is 17 residues. Germline values: CDR1 SGHRS, CDR2 YFSETQ. With 5 bases clipped from V and 2 bases from J, the junction kept 9 bases outside the gene matches. CDR3 DNA: TGCGCCAGCAGTTTTACCGGGACAGGGGGTGCTGGAAACACCATATATTTT. The encoded protein is CASSFTGTGGAGNTIYF.

The rearrangement links TRBV5-1 to TRBJ2-5; D is uncertain. V was cut by 5 bases and J by 5 bases, with 13 bases left in between. The length of the CDR3 is 13 residues. From germline, CDR1 is SGHRS and CDR2 YFSETQ. This CDR3 is CASRLRGAETQYF. CDR3 coding DNA: TGCGCCAGCAGATTGAGAGGCGCCGAGACCCAGTACTTC.

V usage is TRBV24-1 and J usage is TRBJ1-1, with D hard to call. The CDR3 sequence is 11 residues long. CDR1 and CDR2 from the germline V gene are KGHDR and SFDVKD. Trimming took off 10 bases at V and 6 bases at J, with 11 bases between the two ends. CDR3 DNA sequence: TGTGCCACGCTGAGGGCCGCTGAAGCTTTCTTT. As protein: CATLRAAEAFF.

This chain links TRBV7-2 with TRBJ1-2, with a weak D call TRBD1 (6 bases). Trimming left V 3 bases short and J 2 bases short, with 10 bases between. Looked up from germline, CDR1 is SGHTA and CDR2 is FQGNSA. There are 14 residues in the CDR3. The chain's CDR3 is CASSFFQGNYGYTF. As DNA, the CDR3 is TGTGCCAGCAGCTTTTTCCAGGGGAACTATGGCTACACCTTC.

The V and J genes are TRBV24-1 and TRBJ1-2; 7 bases map to TRBD1. J lost 6 bases, V lost 9 bases, and 9 bases had no gene match. Germline V gene sequence: CDR1 KGHDR, CDR2 SFDVKD. This CDR3 is 13 amino acids long. In DNA, the CDR3 is TGTGCCACCGGCGACAGGGAAGGAAATGGCTACACCTTC. Protein sequence: CATGDREGNGYTF.

This chain links TRBV5-5 with TRBJ1-3, with D tentatively TRBD1 (5 bases). The V and J ends lost 0 bases and 0 bases respectively, with 10 bases between them. The CDR3 is 16 residues long. Germline-derived CDR1 and CDR2 are SGHKS and YYEKEE (reference sequence). The CDR3 region is CASSLGQTHSGNTIYF. The CDR3, as DNA: TGTGCCAGCAGCTTGGGACAGACCCACTCTGGAAACACCATATATTTT. The full variable domain, completed using reference TRBV5-5 and TRBJ1-3, is DAGVTQSPTHLIKTRGQQVTLRCSPISGHKSVSWYQQVLGQGPQFIFQYYEKEERGRGNFPDRFSARQFPNYSSELNVNALLLGDSALYLCASSLGQTHSGNTIYFGEGSWLTVV.

This sequence joins TRBV7-3 and TRBJ2-7, with 7 nucleotides matching TRBD1. This CDR3 region has 15 residues. Looked up from germline, CDR1 is SGHTA and CDR2 is FQGTGA. Trimming took 5 bases from V and 3 from J; bases not matched to a gene: 10. CDR3 in DNA: TGTGCCAGCAGCCCAGCAGGGGGACCCCACTACGAGCAGTACTTC. Amino acid sequence: CASSPAGGPHYEQYF.

This clone was picked up a small number of times. V usage is TRBV4-2 and J usage is TRBJ2-2; 9 bases agree with TRBD2. This CDR3 is 18 amino acids long. The ends lost 4 bases at V and 6 bases at J; junction bases unmatched: 15. Germline loops: CDR1 LGHNA, CDR2 YNFKEQ. Written as DNA, the CDR3 is TGTGCCAGCAGCCCGCTCCAAGGGCTAGCGGGAAACGCCGGGGAGCTGTTTTTT. Protein product: CASSPLQGLAGNAGELFF.

The V and J genes are TRBV12-5 and TRBJ1-1; TRBD1 matches 12 bases. The CDR3 sequence is 15 residues long. Germline assignment: CDR1 LGHNT and CDR2 FRNRAP. J was trimmed by 4 bases and V by 1 base; bases with no gene match: 1. The CDR3 DNA is TGTGCTAGTGGTTTGGCGGGACAGGGGGCCACTGAAGCTTTCTTT. Protein product: CASGLAGQGATEAFF.

In its sample, this clone was seen a few times. The chain combines TRBV28 with TRBJ1-6; weak D call: TRBD1 (6 bases). This CDR3 contains 16 residues. Trimming pared 3 bases from V and 9 bases from J, leaving 18 bases between. Looked up from germline, CDR1 is MDHEN and CDR2 is SYDVKM. CDR3 amino acids: CASSFFGGQGFSPLHF. The DNA of the CDR3 is TGTGCCAGCAGTTTTTTCGGCGGGCAGGGGTTTTCACCCCTCCACTTT.

This chain uses TRBV11-2 with TRBJ1-1; tentatively, D is TRBD1 (5 bases). The CDR3 runs to 14 residues. V lost 4 bases to trimming and J lost 7 bases, with 16 bases between them. Germline values: CDR1 SGHAT, CDR2 FQNNGV. CDR3 in DNA: TGTGCCAGCAGCTCCCGAACGGTGGGGGGTGAAGCTTTCTTT. Protein product: CASSSRTVGGEAFF.

This clone showed up just a few times. The J gene is TRBJ1-2, the V gene TRBV19; 9 nucleotides line up with TRBD1. V shed 7 bases and J 4 bases; nucleotides not matched to a gene: 10. There are 15 residues in the CDR3. Germline assignment: CDR1 LNHDA and CDR2 SQIVND (reference sequence). The CDR3 protein is CASTSPGQGSYGYTF. CDR3 sequence (DNA): TGTGCCAGTACCTCCCCGGGACAGGGCTCCTATGGCTACACCTTC.

J is TRBJ1-1 and V is TRBV4-1; 7 bases are a match to TRBD1. After removal of 1 base from V and 0 bases from J, the junction contained 5 bases not matched to a gene. The CDR3 runs 16 residues. CDR1 MGHRA and CDR2 YSYEKL come from the germline V gene. CDR3 region: CASSQVEGGMNTEAFF. In DNA, the CDR3 is TGCGCCAGCAGCCAAGTCGAAGGGGGCATGAACACTGAAGCTTTCTTT.

The rearrangement links TRBV19 to TRBJ1-5; D uncertain. V was cut by 6 bases and J by 5 bases, with 8 bases left in between. Germline V CDR1 and CDR2: LNHDA, SQIVND (reference sequence). The CDR3 sequence is 12 residues long. The CDR3 nucleotides read TGTGCCAGTAGGGCAGTTTATCAGCCCCAGCATTTT. Its protein is CASRAVYQPQHF. The variable domain in full, with the rest retrieved from reference TRBV19 and TRBJ1-5, is DGGITQSPKYLFRKEGQNVTLSCEQNLNHDAMYWYRQDPGQGLRLIYYSQIVNDFQKGDIAEGYSVSREKKESFPLTVTSAQKNPTAFYLCASRAVYQPQHFGDGTRLSIL.

The chain links TRBV30 to TRBJ2-2; the D gene is possibly TRBD2 (5 bases). In germline, CDR1 is GTSNPN, CDR2 SVGIG (reference sequence). V gave up 3 bases and J gave up 4 bases, with 24 bases separating them. The CDR3 loop spans 18 amino acids. The CDR3 reads CAWRLRGEWLGFTGELFF. The CDR3 nucleotides read TGTGCCTGGAGACTCCGGGGAGAGTGGTTGGGGTTCACCGGGGAGCTGTTTTTT.

This clone has just a few counts. The chain recombines TRBV29-1 with TRBJ2-2, with 8 bases fitting TRBD2. Looked up from germline, CDR1 is SQVTM and CDR2 is ANQGSEA. The J segment lost 6 bases and the V segment lost 5 bases, leaving 5 bases of the junction unmatched. The CDR3 has 13 amino acids. CDR3 sequence reads: CSVSGTSPGELFF. As DNA, the CDR3 is TGCAGCGTTTCCGGGACTAGTCCCGGGGAGCTGTTTTTT.

The V and J genes are TRBV7-9 and TRBJ1-2; a weak D match, TRBD1 (5 bases). Between the trimmed V and J ends, which lost 7 bases and 1 base, there was a span of 13 bases. From germline, CDR1 is SEHNR and CDR2 FQNEAQ (reference sequence). The CDR3 contains 14 residues. As DNA, the CDR3 is TGTGCCAGCACCTCGGGACTTTTTAACTATGGCTACACCTTC. Translated, it gives CASTSGLFNYGYTF.

This sequence joins TRBV5-5 and TRBJ1-1; tentatively, D is TRBD1 (5 bases). The CDR3 has 13 amino acids. The V and J ends lost 4 bases and 4 bases respectively, with 11 bases between them. Germline lookup yields CDR1 SGHKS and CDR2 YYEKEE (reference sequence). Here the CDR3 DNA reads TGTGCCAGCAGCCCAGGGTGGGGCACTGAAGCTTTCTTT. This translates into CASSPGWGTEAFF.